This TCR beta chain was sequenced in a study of CD8+CD57+ T cells in acquired aplastic anemia. Study information: Sorting CD4+ and CD8+ cells gave DNA averaging about 3.3 ug.

Findings and limits, study-wide: Patients did not significantly differ from controls in CD8+ Simpson's diversity. Patients and controls had in common 25 to 30 CD8+ CDR3 sequences.

This clonotype was counted only a few times. Its antigen is unknown. Template material for TCR beta VDJ and CDR3 profiling consisted of genomic DNA. TCRdb passed the reads through MiXCR, listing each CDR3 protein once. The table lists some 44,000 distinct CDR3 sequences, around 67% of them singletons. The sequence derives from a human donor in good health, serving as a control. Sequenced input: sorted CD4+, CD8+, or CD8+CD57+ T cells (not recorded which) from PBMCs.

This CDR3 reads CASSLGDRPYEQYF. Here the CDR3 DNA reads TGTGCCAGCAGCTTAGGGGACAGGCCCTACGAGCAGTACTTC. V gene TRBV7-6 combines with J gene TRBJ2-7; 8 bases line up with TRBD1. This CDR3 comprises 14 residues. CDR1 is SGHVS and CDR2 is FNYEAQ in the germline V gene. J lost 2 bases, V lost 1 base, and 1 base had no gene match.